This TCR beta chain was obtained from a study of T cells in Graves' hyperthyroidism and ophthalmopathy. Deletions cut 5 bases from V and 5 bases from J, with 12 bases between. The CDR3 sequence is 13 residues long. Germline V gene data show CDR1 as MDHEN and CDR2 as SYDVKM. At least ten counts were recorded for this clonotype. What was amplified from RNA transcripts were TCR beta CDR3 regions. The TCR CDR3 was amplified in a first-round RT-PCR using the HTBI primer set. One entry per CDR3 protein, called by TCRdb with MiXCR from the multiplex PCR reads. The repertoire holds approximately 98,000 distinct CDR3 sequences, about 40% seen once, with about 9.4% in the top ten.

The sequenced sample was peripheral blood or thyroid tissue (not recorded which). The TCR comes from a woman in her twenties or thirties with Graves' hyperthyroidism. The gene calls are TRBV28 and TRBJ1-2; possible D gene TRBD1, 6 bases. CDR3 bases: TGTGCCAGCAGTACAGGGTCTGGGTATGGCTACACCTTC. This translates into CASSTGSGYGYTF.